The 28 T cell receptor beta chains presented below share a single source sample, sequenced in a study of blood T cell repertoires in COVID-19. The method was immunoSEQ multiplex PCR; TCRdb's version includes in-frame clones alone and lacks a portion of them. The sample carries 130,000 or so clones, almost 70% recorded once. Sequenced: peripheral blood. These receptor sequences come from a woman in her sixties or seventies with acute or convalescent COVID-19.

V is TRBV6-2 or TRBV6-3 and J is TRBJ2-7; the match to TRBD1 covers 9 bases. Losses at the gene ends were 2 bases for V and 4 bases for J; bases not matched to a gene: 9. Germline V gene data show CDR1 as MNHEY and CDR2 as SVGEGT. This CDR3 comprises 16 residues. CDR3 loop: CASSYPTGTGIYEQYF. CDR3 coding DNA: TGTGCCAGCAGTTACCCTACCGGGACAGGGATTTACGAGCAGTACTTC.

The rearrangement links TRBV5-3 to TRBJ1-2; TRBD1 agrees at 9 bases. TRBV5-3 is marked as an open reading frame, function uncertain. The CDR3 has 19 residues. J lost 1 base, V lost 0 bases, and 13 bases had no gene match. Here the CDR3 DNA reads TGTGCCAGAAGCTTGGCCCTACAGGGGGCCTTACCTTTTAACTATGGCTACACCTTC. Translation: CARSLALQGALPFNYGYTF.

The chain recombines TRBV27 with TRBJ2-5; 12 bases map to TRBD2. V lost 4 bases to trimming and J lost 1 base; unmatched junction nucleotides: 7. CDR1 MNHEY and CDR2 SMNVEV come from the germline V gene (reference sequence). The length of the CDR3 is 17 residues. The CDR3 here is CASSSAGTSGFQETQYF. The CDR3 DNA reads TGTGCCAGCAGTTCCGCCGGGACTAGCGGGTTCCAAGAGACCCAGTACTTC.

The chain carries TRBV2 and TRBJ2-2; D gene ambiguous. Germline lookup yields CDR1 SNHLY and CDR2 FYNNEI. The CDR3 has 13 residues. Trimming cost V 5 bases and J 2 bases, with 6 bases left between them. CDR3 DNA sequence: TGTGCCAGCAGTCCCCCTAACACCGGGGAGCTGTTTTTT. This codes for CASSPPNTGELFF.

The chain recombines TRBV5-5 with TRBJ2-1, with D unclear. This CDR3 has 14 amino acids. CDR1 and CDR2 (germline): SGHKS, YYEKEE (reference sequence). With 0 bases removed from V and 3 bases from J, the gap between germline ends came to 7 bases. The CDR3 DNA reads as TGTGCCAGCAGCTTGGCAAACAACTACAATGAGCAGTTCTTC. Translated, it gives CASSLANNYNEQFF.

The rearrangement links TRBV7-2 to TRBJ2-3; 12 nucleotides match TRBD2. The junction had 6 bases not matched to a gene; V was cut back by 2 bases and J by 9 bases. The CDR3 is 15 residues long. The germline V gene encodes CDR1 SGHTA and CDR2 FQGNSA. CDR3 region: CASSLTSGGPGTQYF. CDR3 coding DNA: TGTGCCAGCAGCTTAACTAGCGGGGGGCCGGGGACGCAGTATTTT.

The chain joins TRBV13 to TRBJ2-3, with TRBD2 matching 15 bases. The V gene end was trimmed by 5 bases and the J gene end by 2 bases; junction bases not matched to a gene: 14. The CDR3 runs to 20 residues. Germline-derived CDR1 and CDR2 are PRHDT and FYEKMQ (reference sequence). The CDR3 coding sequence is TGTGCCAGCAGCGCAAACAGGGGGACTAGCGGGGGGCCGTCCACAGATACGCAGTATTTT. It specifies CASSANRGTSGGPSTDTQYF.

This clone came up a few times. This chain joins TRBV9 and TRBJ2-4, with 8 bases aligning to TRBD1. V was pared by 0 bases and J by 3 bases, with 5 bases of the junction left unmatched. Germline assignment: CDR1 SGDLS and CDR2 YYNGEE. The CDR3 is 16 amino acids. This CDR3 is CASSVAGQGGKNIQYF. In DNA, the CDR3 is TGTGCCAGCAGCGTAGCAGGACAGGGAGGCAAAAACATTCAGTACTTC.

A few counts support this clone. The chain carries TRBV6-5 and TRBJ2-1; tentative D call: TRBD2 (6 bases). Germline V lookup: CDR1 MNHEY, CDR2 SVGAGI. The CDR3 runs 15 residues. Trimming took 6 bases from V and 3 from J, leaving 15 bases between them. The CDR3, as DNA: TGTGCCAGCAGGAATAGCGGTGCTATCTACAATGAGCAGTTCTTC. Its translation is CASRNSGAIYNEQFF.

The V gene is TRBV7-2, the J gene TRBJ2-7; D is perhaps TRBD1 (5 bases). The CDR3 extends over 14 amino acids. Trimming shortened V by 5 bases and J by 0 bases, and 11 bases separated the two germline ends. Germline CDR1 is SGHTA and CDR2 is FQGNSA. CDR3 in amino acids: CASSPWTSSYEQYF. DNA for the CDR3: TGTGCCAGCAGCCCCTGGACAAGCTCCTACGAGCAGTACTTC. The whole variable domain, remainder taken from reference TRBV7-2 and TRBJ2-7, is GAGVSQSPSNKVTEKGKDVELRCDPISGHTALYWYRQSLGQGLEFLIYFQGNSAPDKSGLPSDRFSAERTGGSVSTLTIQRTQQEDSAVYLCASSPWTSSYEQYFGPGTRLTVT.

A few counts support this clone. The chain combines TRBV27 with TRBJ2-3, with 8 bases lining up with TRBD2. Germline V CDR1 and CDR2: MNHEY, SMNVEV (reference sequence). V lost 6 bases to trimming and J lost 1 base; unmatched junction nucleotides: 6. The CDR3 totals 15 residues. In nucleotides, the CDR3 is TGTGCCAGCAGCCTTACTAGCGGCCGCACAGATACGCAGTATTTT. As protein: CASSLTSGRTDTQYF.

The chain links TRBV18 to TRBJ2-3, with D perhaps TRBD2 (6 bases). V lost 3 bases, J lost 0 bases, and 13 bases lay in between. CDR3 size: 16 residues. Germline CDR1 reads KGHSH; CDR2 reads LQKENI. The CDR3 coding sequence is TGTGCCAGCTCACCCAGACTAGGCGGTAGCACAGATACGCAGTATTTT. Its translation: CASSPRLGGSTDTQYF.

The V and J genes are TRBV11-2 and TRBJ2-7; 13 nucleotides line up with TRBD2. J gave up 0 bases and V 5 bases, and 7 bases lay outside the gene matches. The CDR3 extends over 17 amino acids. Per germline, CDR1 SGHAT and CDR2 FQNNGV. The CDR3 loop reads CASSTRLAGGNSYEQYF. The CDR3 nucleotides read TGTGCCAGCAGCACTCGACTAGCGGGAGGCAACTCCTACGAGCAGTACTTC.

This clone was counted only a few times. CDR3 protein: CASSQVRDSASHQYF. CDR3 DNA sequence: TGCGCCAGCAGCCAAGTCCGAGACAGTGCCTCTCACCAGTACTTC. The chain carries TRBV4-1 and TRBJ2-5, with D possibly matching TRBD1 (5 bases). The CDR3 extends over 15 amino acids. Germline lookup yields CDR1 MGHRA and CDR2 YSYEKL. Trimming took off 1 base at V and 10 bases at J, with 19 bases between the two ends.

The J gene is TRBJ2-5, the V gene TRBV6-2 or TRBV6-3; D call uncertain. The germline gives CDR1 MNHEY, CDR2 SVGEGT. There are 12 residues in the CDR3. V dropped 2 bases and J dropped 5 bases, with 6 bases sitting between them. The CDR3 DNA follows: TGTGCCAGCAGTTACGTCCAGGAGACCCAGTACTTC. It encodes CASSYVQETQYF.

This chain's CDR3 is CASSLGGWGGQPQHF. The CDR3, as DNA: TGTGCCAGCAGCTTAGGAGGTTGGGGCGGTCAGCCCCAGCATTTT. This chain joins TRBV7-8 and TRBJ1-5, with D tentatively TRBD1 (5 bases). The CDR3 is 15 residues long. Germline-derived CDR1 and CDR2 are SGHVS and FQNEAQ. Trimming took off 1 base at V and 6 bases at J, with 13 bases between the two ends.

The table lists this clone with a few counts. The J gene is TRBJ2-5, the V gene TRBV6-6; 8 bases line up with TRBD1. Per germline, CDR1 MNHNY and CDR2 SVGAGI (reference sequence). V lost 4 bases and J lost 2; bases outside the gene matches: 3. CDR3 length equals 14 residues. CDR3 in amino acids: CASSSRQGQETQYF. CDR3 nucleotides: TGTGCCAGCAGTTCCCGACAGGGGCAAGAGACCCAGTACTTC.

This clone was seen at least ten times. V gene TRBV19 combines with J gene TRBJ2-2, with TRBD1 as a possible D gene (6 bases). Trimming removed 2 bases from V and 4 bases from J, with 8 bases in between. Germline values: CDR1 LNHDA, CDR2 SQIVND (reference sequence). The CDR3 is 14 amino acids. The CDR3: CASSIWGPTGELFF. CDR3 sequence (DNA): TGTGCCAGTAGTATATGGGGGCCCACCGGGGAGCTGTTTTTT. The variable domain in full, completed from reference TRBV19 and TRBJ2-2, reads DGGITQSPKYLFRKEGQNVTLSCEQNLNHDAMYWYRQDPGQGLRLIYYSQIVNDFQKGDIAEGYSVSREKKESFPLTVTSAQKNPTAFYLCASSIWGPTGELFFGEGSRLTVL.

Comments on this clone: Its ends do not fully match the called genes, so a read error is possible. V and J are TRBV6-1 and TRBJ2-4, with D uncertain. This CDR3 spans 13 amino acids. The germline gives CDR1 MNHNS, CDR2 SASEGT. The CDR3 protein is CASSEVMRRILGF. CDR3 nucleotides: TGTGCCAGCAGTGAAGTGATGAGGCGGATTCTTGGCTTC.

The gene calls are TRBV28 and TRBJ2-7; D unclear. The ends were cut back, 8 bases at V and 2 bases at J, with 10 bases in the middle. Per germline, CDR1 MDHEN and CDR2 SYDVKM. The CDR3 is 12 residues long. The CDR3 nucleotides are TGTGCCAGCGGCGACACAACCTACGAGCAGTACTTC. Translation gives CASGDTTYEQYF.

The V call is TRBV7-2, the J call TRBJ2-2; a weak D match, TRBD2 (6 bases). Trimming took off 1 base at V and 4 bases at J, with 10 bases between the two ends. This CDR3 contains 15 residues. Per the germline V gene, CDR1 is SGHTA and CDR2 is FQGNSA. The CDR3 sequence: CASSLGGTRTGELFF. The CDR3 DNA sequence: TGTGCCAGCAGCTTAGGGGGGACTCGCACCGGGGAGCTGTTTTTT.

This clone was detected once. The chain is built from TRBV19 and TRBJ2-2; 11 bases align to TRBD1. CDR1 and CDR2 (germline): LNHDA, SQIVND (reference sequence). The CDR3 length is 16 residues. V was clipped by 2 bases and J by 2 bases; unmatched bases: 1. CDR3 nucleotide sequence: TGTGCCAGTAGTATACGGACAGGGGGCAACACCGGGGAGCTGTTTTTT. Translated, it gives CASSIRTGGNTGELFF.

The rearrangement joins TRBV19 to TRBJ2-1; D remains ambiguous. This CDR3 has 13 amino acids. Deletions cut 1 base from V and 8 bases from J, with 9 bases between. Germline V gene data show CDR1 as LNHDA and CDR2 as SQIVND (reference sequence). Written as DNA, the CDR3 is TGTGCCAGTAGTATAGTCGGTTCTGATGAGCAGTTCTTC. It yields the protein CASSIVGSDEQFF.

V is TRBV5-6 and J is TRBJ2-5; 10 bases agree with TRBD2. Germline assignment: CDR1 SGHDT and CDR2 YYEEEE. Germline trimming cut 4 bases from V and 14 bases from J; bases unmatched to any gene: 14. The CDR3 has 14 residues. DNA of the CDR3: TGTGCCAGCAGCCTGGGACTAGCGCGGATCGGGGGTTACTTC. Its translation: CASSLGLARIGGYF.

The DNA of the CDR3 is TGTGCCAGCAGTTACGGCGGTCCCCTCGGTGAGCAGTTCTTC. Translation: CASSYGGPLGEQFF. The chain combines TRBV6-6 with TRBJ2-1; unclear D gene. The CDR3 consists of 14 residues. V lost 2 bases and J 9 bases, leaving 14 bases between the germline ends. Germline assignment: CDR1 MNHNY and CDR2 SVGAGI (reference sequence).

The CDR3 reads CASSHSGSVYNEQFF. The CDR3 nucleotides are TGTGCCAGCAGTCATAGCGGGAGTGTTTACAATGAGCAGTTCTTC. The rearrangement joins TRBV2 to TRBJ2-1; the match to TRBD2 covers 9 bases. The trim removed 5 bases at V and 4 bases at J, leaving 6 bases unmatched. The CDR3 is 15 residues long. Germline V gives CDR1 SNHLY, CDR2 FYNNEI.

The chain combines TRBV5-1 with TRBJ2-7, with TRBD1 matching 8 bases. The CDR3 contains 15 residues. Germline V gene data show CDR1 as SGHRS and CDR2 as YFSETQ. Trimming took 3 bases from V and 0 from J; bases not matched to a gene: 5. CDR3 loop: CASSSRTGSSYEQYF. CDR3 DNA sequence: TGCGCCAGCAGCTCGAGGACAGGGAGCTCCTACGAGCAGTACTTC.

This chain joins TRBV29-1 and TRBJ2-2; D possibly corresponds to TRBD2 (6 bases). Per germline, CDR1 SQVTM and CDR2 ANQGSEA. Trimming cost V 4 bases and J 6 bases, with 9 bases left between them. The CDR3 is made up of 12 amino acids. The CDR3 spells CSVGGVSGELFF. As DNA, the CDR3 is TGCAGCGTTGGGGGGGTCTCCGGGGAGCTGTTTTTT.